The 22 T cell receptor beta chains below all came from one sample that was sequenced in a study of T cells in Graves' hyperthyroidism and ophthalmopathy. Amplified regions were TCR beta CDR3 sequences from RNA transcripts. The HTBI primer set served for first-round RT-PCR of the TCR CDR3. A single record per CDR3 protein comes from TCRdb applying MiXCR to the multiplex PCR reads. The repertoire consists of hundreds of thousands of distinct CDR3 sequences, with around 15% occurring once and the leading ten covering over 3.5%. The sample consisted of blood. These receptor sequences come from a woman in her thirties with Graves' hyperthyroidism.

This chain links TRBV29-1 with TRBJ2-1; possibly TRBD1 for D (5 bases). The germline gives CDR1 SQVTM, CDR2 ANQGSEA. This CDR3 is built from 11 residues. Trimming took off 4 bases at V and 6 bases at J, with 7 bases between the two ends. This CDR3 is CSVGTFNEQFF. The CDR3 DNA is TGCAGCGTTGGGACATTCAATGAGCAGTTCTTC.

This clonotype appeared many times. The V and J genes are TRBV18 and TRBJ2-7; TRBD2 matches 12 bases. The CDR3 totals 15 residues. Germline V CDR1 and CDR2: KGHSH, LQKENI. Trimming at V came to 3 bases and at J to 4 bases, leaving 4 bases not matched to a gene. CDR3 sequence: CASSPDGLAGYEQYF. Here the CDR3 DNA reads TGTGCCAGCTCACCCGACGGACTAGCGGGGTACGAGCAGTACTTC.

As concerns this clonotype: A read error may be the cause here, since a much bigger clone is one base away. V usage is TRBV28 and J usage is TRBJ1-2; 7 bases align to TRBD1. Germline CDR1 is MDHEN and CDR2 is SYDVKM. V lost 5 bases to trimming and J lost 6 bases; unmatched junction nucleotides: 9. The CDR3 has 14 residues. CDR3 sequence reads: CASSLPRQGDGYTF. DNA of the CDR3: TGTGCCAGCAGTCTCCCCCGACAGGGTGATGGCTACACCTTC.

V and J are TRBV29-1 and TRBJ2-2; D may be TRBD1 (6 bases). The CDR3 has 15 amino acids. The V gene's germline CDR1 is SQVTM and CDR2 ANQGSEA. V was clipped by 0 bases and J by 1 base, with 9 bases between them. CDR3 loop: CSVEDRGQNTGELFF. As DNA, the CDR3 is TGCAGCGTTGAAGATCGGGGACAGAACACCGGGGAGCTGTTTTTT.

This clonotype was recorded many times. This chain links TRBV7-2 with TRBJ2-3; 8 bases are a match to TRBD2. The CDR3 loop spans 17 amino acids. The V gene's germline CDR1 is SGHTA and CDR2 FQGNSA. The V segment lost 5 bases and the J segment 5 bases; nucleotides outside the gene matches: 15. CDR3 amino acids: CASSAAGAFVNRDTQYF. The DNA of the CDR3 is TGTGCCAGCAGCGCAGCGGGGGCTTTCGTAAATAGAGATACGCAGTATTTT.

The chain has TRBV20-1 and TRBJ2-4, with TRBD2 matching 14 bases. The germline gives CDR1 DFQATT, CDR2 SNEGSKA (reference sequence). The CDR3 contains 15 residues. V gave up 8 bases and J gave up 7 bases; unmatched junction bases: 10. CDR3 residues: CSQRGTSGRRNIQYF. The CDR3 nucleotides are TGCAGTCAAAGAGGGACTAGCGGGAGAAGGAACATTCAGTACTTC.

Only a few counts were recorded for this clonotype. V and J are TRBV3-1 and TRBJ1-3, with a tentative D call TRBD1 (5 bases). V gave up 4 bases and J gave up 5 bases, with 18 bases separating them. This CDR3 has 16 amino acids. The germline gives CDR1 LGHDT, CDR2 YNNKEL (reference sequence). The CDR3 DNA is TGTGCCAGCAGCCTCAGGAGGACAAATAAACGAAACACCATATATTTT. Translation: CASSLRRTNKRNTIYF.

This clonotype was counted ten times or more. The chain has TRBV12-3 or TRBV12-4 and TRBJ2-3, with D possibly matching TRBD2 (6 bases). Trimming stripped 5 bases from V and 2 bases from J, with 20 bases between. The CDR3 loop spans 17 amino acids. The CDR3 sequence: CASSPGTRRAHTDTQYF. CDR3 coding DNA: TGTGCCAGCAGTCCCGGGACTCGGAGGGCCCACACAGATACGCAGTATTTT.

The genes are TRBV9 and TRBJ2-2; tentatively, D is TRBD1 (5 bases). V lost 4 bases and J lost 4, with 14 bases in between. Germline lookup yields CDR1 SGDLS and CDR2 YYNGEE. The CDR3 consists of 15 residues. The CDR3 here is CASSQADTGTGELFF. For the CDR3, the DNA is TGTGCCAGCAGCCAGGCGGACACAGGCACCGGGGAGCTGTTTTTT.

This clonotype was picked up many times. The chain joins TRBV28 to TRBJ2-5, with no clear D. CDR1 is MDHEN and CDR2 is SYDVKM in the germline V gene. Deletions cut 7 bases from V and 2 bases from J, with 11 bases between. The CDR3 has 13 amino acids. The CDR3 loop is CASKVPEQETQYF. The CDR3 DNA is TGTGCCAGCAAGGTCCCGGAACAAGAGACCCAGTACTTC. The full variable domain, with the rest looked up from reference TRBV28 and TRBJ2-5, is DVKVTQSSRYLVKRTGEKVFLECVQDMDHENMFWYRQDPGLGLRLIYFSYDVKMKEKGDIPEGYSVSREKKERFSLILESASTNQTSMYLCASKVPEQETQYFGPGTRLLVL.

The chain uses TRBV2 and TRBJ1-5, with unresolved D. This CDR3 is built from 14 residues. Looked up from germline, CDR1 is SNHLY and CDR2 is FYNNEI. V lost 3 bases and J 11 bases, leaving 17 bases between the germline ends. CDR3 loop: CASSEDAGRRAQHF. Here the CDR3 DNA reads TGTGCCAGCAGTGAGGATGCAGGCCGTAGGGCCCAGCATTTT.

This clonotype was recorded many times. V usage is TRBV6-1 and J usage is TRBJ1-5, with D unresolved. The germline V gene encodes CDR1 MNHNS and CDR2 SASEGT. Trimming took 6 bases from V and 7 from J, leaving 19 bases between them. The length of the CDR3 is 15 residues. This CDR3 is CASRRTRGERQPQHF. The CDR3 coding sequence is TGTGCCAGCAGACGGACCCGCGGGGAGCGGCAGCCCCAGCATTTT.

V gene TRBV27 combines with J gene TRBJ2-3; 11 bases match TRBD2. The trim removed 5 bases at V and 5 bases at J, leaving 9 bases unmatched. CDR1 MNHEY and CDR2 SMNVEV come from the germline V gene (reference sequence). CDR3 length: 16 amino acids. In DNA, the CDR3 is TGTGCCAGCAGTATCACCGGGACTAGCGGCCGAGATACGCAGTATTTT. The encoded protein is CASSITGTSGRDTQYF.

Note on this clonotype: A much larger clone is a single base away; this may be a read error. The genes are TRBV20-1 and TRBJ2-1; no clear D. The DNA end lines up better with TRBJ2-7; the J call may be wrong. Germline V gene lookup returns CDR1 DFQATT and CDR2 SNEGSKA (reference sequence). The CDR3 loop spans 13 amino acids. CDR3 amino acids: CSASGFSYNEQYF. The CDR3 coding sequence is TGCAGTGCTAGCGGGTTTTCCTACAATGAGCAGTACTTC.

The CDR3 DNA is TGTGCTAGCGCCACGGGACTAGCGGGAGCCGAGCAGTACTTC. This sequence encodes CASATGLAGAEQYF. The chain couples TRBV7-9 to TRBJ2-7, with TRBD2 identical over 14 bases. The CDR3 extends over 14 amino acids. Germline CDR1 SEHNR, CDR2 FQNEAQ (reference sequence).

At least ten counts were recorded for this clonotype. The rearrangement uses TRBV28 and TRBJ2-7; D possibly corresponds to TRBD2 (6 bases). This CDR3 has 14 amino acids. V was clipped by 8 bases and J by 2 bases, with 16 bases between them. In germline, CDR1 is MDHEN, CDR2 SYDVKM. DNA of the CDR3: TGTGCCAGCGAGCCCGGAGGGGTGGCCTACGAGCAGTACTTC. It specifies CASEPGGVAYEQYF.

This clonotype was observed many times. The chain recombines TRBV5-1 with TRBJ2-5; 11 bases are a match to TRBD2. With V trimmed by 4 bases and J by 2 bases, 4 bases remained unmatched. CDR1 SGHRS and CDR2 YFSETQ come from the germline V gene. CDR3 size: 15 residues. The CDR3 sequence is CASSSSGREQETQYF. In DNA form, the CDR3 reads TGCGCCAGCAGCAGTAGCGGGAGGGAACAAGAGACCCAGTACTTC.

In its sample, this clonotype was seen many times. This chain connects TRBV6-1 to TRBJ2-7; the D call may be TRBD1 or TRBD2 (5 bases each). The CDR3 loop spans 14 amino acids. Germline V gene data show CDR1 as MNHNS and CDR2 as SASEGT. V gave up 6 bases and J gave up 0 bases, with 12 bases separating them. CDR3 nucleotide sequence: TGTGCCAGCAGAGGGGAGCTTTCCTCCTACGAGCAGTACTTC. Its translation: CASRGELSSYEQYF.

There are many counts of this clonotype. The rearrangement links TRBV19 to TRBJ1-1, with 8 bases that match TRBD1. The CDR3 length is 14 residues. J lost 4 bases, V lost 5 bases, and 6 bases had no gene match. The V gene's germline CDR1 is LNHDA and CDR2 SQIVND (reference sequence). The DNA for the CDR3 is TGTGCCAGTAGTCACGGACAGGGAGTCACTGAAGCTTTCTTT. Its protein is CASSHGQGVTEAFF.

This clonotype was seen more than once but under ten times. At one end, the junction sequence differs from germline, possibly due to a read error. The chain combines TRBV7-2 with TRBJ2-1, with 8 nucleotides matching TRBD2. Germline CDR1 reads SGHTA; CDR2 reads FQGNSA. This CDR3 has 16 residues. CDR3 sequence reads: CVSSIRLALMYNEQFF. The CDR3 DNA reads as TGTGTCAGCAGCATAAGACTAGCGTTAATGTACAATGAGCAGTTCTTC.

The chain uses TRBV7-9 and TRBJ2-7; possibly TRBD1 for D (5 bases). The CDR3 has 13 amino acids. Deletions cut 1 base from V and 7 bases from J, with 11 bases between. Germline V gives CDR1 SEHNR, CDR2 FQNEAQ (reference sequence). CDR3 bases: TGTGCCAGCAGCTTAGTTTGGGGCAATGAGCAGTACTTC. Its protein is CASSLVWGNEQYF.

This clonotype was seen a few times. This rearrangement joins TRBV7-9 to TRBJ2-1; the D gene is possibly TRBD2 (5 bases). CDR1 is SEHNR and CDR2 is FQNEAQ in the germline V gene (reference sequence). V shed 3 bases and J shed 2 bases, with 17 bases lying between them. The CDR3 runs 17 residues. The chain's CDR3 is CASSFWAHPGTYNEQFF. As DNA, the CDR3 is TGTGCCAGCAGCTTCTGGGCCCACCCGGGAACCTACAATGAGCAGTTCTTC.